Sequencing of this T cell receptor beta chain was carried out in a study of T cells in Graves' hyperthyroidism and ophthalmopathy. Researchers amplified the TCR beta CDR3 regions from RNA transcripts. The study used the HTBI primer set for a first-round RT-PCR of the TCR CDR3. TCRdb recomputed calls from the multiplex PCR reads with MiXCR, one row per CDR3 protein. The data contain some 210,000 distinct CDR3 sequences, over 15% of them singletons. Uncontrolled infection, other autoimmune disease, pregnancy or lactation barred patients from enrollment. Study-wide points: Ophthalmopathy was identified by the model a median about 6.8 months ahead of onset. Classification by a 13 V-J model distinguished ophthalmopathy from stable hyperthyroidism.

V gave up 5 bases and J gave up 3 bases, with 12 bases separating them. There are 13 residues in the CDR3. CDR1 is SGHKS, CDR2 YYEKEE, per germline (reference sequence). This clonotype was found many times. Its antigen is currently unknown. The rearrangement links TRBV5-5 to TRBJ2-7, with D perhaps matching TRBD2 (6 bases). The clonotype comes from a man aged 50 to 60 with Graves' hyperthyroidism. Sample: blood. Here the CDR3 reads CASSGGSLYEQYF. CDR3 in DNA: TGTGCCAGCAGTGGAGGGTCGCTCTACGAGCAGTACTTC.